This entry describes one TCR beta chain. This clonotype has more than one count but fewer than ten. Its antigen target is currently unknown. It has no much larger one-base neighbor in the sample; base qualities were not kept. Library creation used 5' RACE. The sequencer listed for this sample is Illumina HiSeq 2000. Template switching introduced a universal primer binding site; the final cDNA contained a unique molecular identifier, enabling accurate counting of TCR cDNA molecules. First-strand cDNA for TCR alpha and beta chains was synthesized from specific primers in the conserved constant-segment region. To control for contamination, every cDNA library was double barcoded, receiving both a SMART-Mk sample barcode and Illumina barcodes. Two successive PCR steps introduced TruSeq adapter sequences along with Illumina sample barcodes. The TCR alpha and beta cDNA libraries were sequenced on the Illumina HiSeq platform using custom primers. Processing in the source paper ran as follows. Raw reads were processed with MiGEC to extract unique molecular identifiers, and MiXCR was used to determine CDR3 positions. For each individual, recombination models were inferred using an EM algorithm with the repgenHMM and IGoR tools. Shared clonotype analysis was performed with the tcR package in R, normalizing sharing by the product of cloneset sizes. Out-of-frame nonproductive sequences were analyzed to study raw recombination free of thymic and clonal selection effects. TCRdb ran its own pipeline on the public reads, namely fastp trimming at Q25 and MiXCR clone calling, and kept in-frame beta chains. Each CDR3 protein gets just one entry, which takes the most common genes and DNA from the rows behind it. The V and J calls were determined by TCRdb, not by the authors. Within this sample are 1,800,000 or so distinct CDR3 sequences, with around a third of them counted one time only. The ten biggest clones cover more than 0.25% of the sample.

All donors were healthy Caucasians. This sample was included in a study of identical twins (dated by TCRdb to 2016 to 2018). Background for the entire study: The study deep-sequenced TCR alpha and beta repertoires from monozygotic twins, unrelated adults of various ages and cord blood to test whether fetal clonotypes persist. To rule out contamination, replicate twin experiments were performed at different times with different library preparation protocols.

Taken from the germline V gene, the CDR1 and CDR2 loops are MNHNS and SASEGT. V is shortened by 2 bases, J by 5 bases, and the region joining them spans 21 bases. The CDR3 runs 18 residues from the cysteine to the phenylalanine. Only the CDR3 region is kept as DNA, spanning 54 bases read in frame from base 1. Summary of the overall study and its limitations: Because the same donors could not be followed over many years, conclusions were based on cross-sectional statistical analysis. Invariant T cells such as MAIT and iNKT could partly confound zero-insertion analyses, though diverse VJ usage argued against this for most clonotypes. A weaker excess of twin sharing was found in beta out-of-frame sequences because the signal-to-noise ratio was lowered by fewer shared sequences. Out-of-frame TCR alpha sequences shared between twins showed an excess of low generation-probability sequences compared with coincidental sharing between unrelated individuals. In monozygotic twins, recombination models systematically underestimated out-of-frame TCR alpha sharing, but the models matched the sharing seen between unrelated individuals. Abundant cord blood beta clonotypes had fewer insertions, young adult naive repertoires showed a similar but weaker trend, and memory repertoires showed no such trend.

This sequence uses TRBV6-1 and TRBJ2-2; a tentative D call is TRBD2 (5 bases match). Specimen: cord blood. The clonotype comes from a newborn girl in good health. This receptor has the CDR3 CASSETFGVALATGELFF. The bases are TGTGCCAGCAGTGAAACGTTCGGGGTCGCGCTAGCAACCGGGGAGCTGTTTTTT.